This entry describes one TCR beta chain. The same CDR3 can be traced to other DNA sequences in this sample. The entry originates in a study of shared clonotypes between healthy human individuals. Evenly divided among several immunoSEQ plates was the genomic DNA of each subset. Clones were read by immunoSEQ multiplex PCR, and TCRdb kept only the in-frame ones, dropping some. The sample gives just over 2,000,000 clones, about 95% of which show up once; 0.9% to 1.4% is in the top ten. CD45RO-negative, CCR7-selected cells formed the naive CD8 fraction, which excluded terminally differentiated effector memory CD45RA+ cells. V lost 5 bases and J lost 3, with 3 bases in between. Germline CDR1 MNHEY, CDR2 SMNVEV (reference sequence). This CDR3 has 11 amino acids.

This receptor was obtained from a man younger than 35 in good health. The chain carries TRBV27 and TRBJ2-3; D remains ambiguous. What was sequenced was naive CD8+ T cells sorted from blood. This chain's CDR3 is CASSDTDTQYF. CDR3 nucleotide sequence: TGTGCCAGCAGTGATACAGATACGCAGTATTTT.